This TCR beta chain was identified during a study of CD8 T cells in Susac syndrome. Study-level points and caveats: Regarding the TCR sequencing and HLA analysis, the study admitted that a relatively small number of individuals were involved.

Through negative isolation, CD4+ and CD8+ T cells were obtained, while TEMRA cells were enriched using FACS. Points on this clonotype: Its matching antigen is unknown.

RNA totalling about 0.45 to 1 ug underwent reverse transcription with random hexamers. Multiplex immunoSEQ PCR targeted 54 Vbeta and 13 Jbeta TCR beta segments. One entry per CDR3 protein results from TCRdb running MiXCR on the immunoSEQ multiplex PCR reads. The sample has 150,000 to 200,000 distinct CDR3 sequences, roughly 94% seen once. Germline V gene data show CDR1 as SEHNR and CDR2 as FQNEAQ (reference sequence). V was shortened by 4 bases and J by 7 bases, with 16 bases between the two germline ends. The CDR3 has 14 amino acids. The chain is built from TRBV7-9 and TRBJ2-5; D ambiguous. The sequenced material came from CD4+ T cells from PBMCs. This clonotype was obtained from a human donor with multiple sclerosis. The CDR3 sequence: CASSSTGGAGTQYF. The CDR3 DNA sequence: TGTGCCAGCAGCTCTACGGGCGGAGCAGGGACCCAGTACTTC. Drawing the rest from reference TRBV7-9 and TRBJ2-5, the complete variable domain is DTGVSQNPRHKITKRGQNVTFRCDPISEHNRLYWYRQTLGQGPEFLTYFQNEAQLEKSRLLSDRFSAERPKGSFSTLEIQRTEQGDSAMYLCASSSTGGAGTQYFGPGTRLLVL.